This T cell receptor beta chain came from a study of T cell clones after liver transplantation. The table came from immunoSEQ multiplex PCR; TCRdb's copy has only in-frame clones and leaves some out. The sample records 40,000 to 55,000 clones, 70% to 90% being singletons. Germline CDR1 and CDR2: LNHDA and SQIVND (reference sequence). Deletions cut 0 bases from V and 6 bases from J, with 3 bases between. The length of the CDR3 is 12 residues. This TCR came from a human patient who received a liver transplant. Certain T cells may be donor cells from the graft. Sequences were derived from CD4+ T cells from blood, sampled 24 months after liver transplant. The chain uses TRBV19 and TRBJ1-5; D is unresolved. CDR3 region: CASSIDRQPQHF. CDR3 sequence (DNA): TGTGCCAGTAGTATAGATCGTCAGCCCCAGCATTTT. The whole variable domain, remainder taken from reference TRBV19 and TRBJ1-5, is DGGITQSPKYLFRKEGQNVTLSCEQNLNHDAMYWYRQDPGQGLRLIYYSQIVNDFQKGDIAEGYSVSREKKESFPLTVTSAQKNPTAFYLCASSIDRQPQHFGDGTRLSIL.